One sample yielded the 17 T cell receptor beta chains listed below, sequenced in a study of shared clonotypes between healthy human individuals. The assay was immunoSEQ multiplex PCR, and TCRdb's table has in-frame clones only and misses some. The data contain 2.3 million or so clones, approximately 93% of them singletons. Input material: naive CD4+ T cells from PBMCs. Subset: CD45RA+ positively selected. These TCRs come from a man aged 18 to 29 in good health. Some clones in this sample may be carry-over from other donors' samples.

Worth noting for this clone: The junction and the germline gene differ at one end; a read error may be behind it. V and J are TRBV28 and TRBJ2-5; the match to TRBD2 covers 8 bases. The CDR3 loop spans 15 amino acids. Germline CDR1 reads MDHEN; CDR2 reads SYDVKM. Here the CDR3 reads CASTLTGGPVETQYF. CDR3 nucleotide sequence: TGTGCCAGCACTTTAACGGGAGGGCCCGTGGAGACCCAGTACTTC.

The chain uses TRBV28 and TRBJ2-1; 10 bases fit TRBD2. This CDR3 comprises 15 residues. CDR1 and CDR2 from the germline V gene are MDHEN and SYDVKM. Losses at the gene ends were 3 bases for V and 7 bases for J; bases not matched to a gene: 6. The CDR3 region is CASSLSLAGGNEQFF. Written as DNA, the CDR3 is TGTGCCAGCAGTTTGTCATTAGCGGGAGGAAATGAGCAGTTCTTC.

This chain uses TRBV4-1 with TRBJ2-3; 8 bases line up with TRBD2. V lost 1 base, J lost 4 bases, and 7 bases stayed unmatched. Germline V gene data show CDR1 as MGHRA and CDR2 as YSYEKL. CDR3 length: 16 amino acids. In nucleotides, the CDR3 is TGCGCCAGCAGCCAAGGGTTAGCGGGAACGCCAGATACGCAGTATTTT. Protein: CASSQGLAGTPDTQYF.

The chain recombines TRBV30 with TRBJ1-4, with 10 positions matching TRBD1. CDR3 length equals 14 residues. V dropped 2 bases and J dropped 7; count of bases not matched to a gene: 4. Germline-derived CDR1 and CDR2 are GTSNPN and SVGIG (reference sequence). The CDR3 region is CAWSQGQGIEKLFF. The CDR3 region has the DNA TGTGCCTGGAGTCAGGGACAGGGGATTGAAAAACTGTTTTTT.

The V call is TRBV5-4, the J call TRBJ2-4; TRBD2 aligns across 8 bases. Germline CDR1 and CDR2: SGHNT and YYREEE (reference sequence). The CDR3 sequence is 17 residues long. With V trimmed by 4 bases and J by 2 bases, 11 bases remained unmatched. The chain's CDR3 is CASSPVGGAASKNIQYF. The DNA for the CDR3 is TGTGCCAGCAGCCCGGTCGGGGGGGCGGCATCCAAAAACATTCAGTACTTC.

The CDR3 bases are TGTGCCAGCAGGGGACTAGCGGGAGCTGCCAAAAACATTCAGTACTTC. This sequence encodes CASRGLAGAAKNIQYF. V is TRBV28 and J is TRBJ2-4, with 14 nucleotides matching TRBD2. V lost 6 bases to trimming and J lost 1 base; unmatched junction nucleotides: 2. Germline V gene sequence: CDR1 MDHEN, CDR2 SYDVKM. This CDR3 comprises 16 residues.

The chain is built from TRBV7-9 and TRBJ1-4, with D possibly being TRBD1 (6 bases). The V end was cut by 1 base, the J end by 4 bases, with 13 bases between. This CDR3 has 16 amino acids. Germline loops: CDR1 SEHNR, CDR2 FQNEAQ (reference sequence). CDR3 DNA: TGTGCCAGCAGCTTAGAAGGACAGTCCTTTAATGAAAAACTGTTTTTT. Its protein is CASSLEGQSFNEKLFF. Full variable domain (outside the CDR3, taken from reference TRBV7-9 and TRBJ1-4): DTGVSQNPRHKITKRGQNVTFRCDPISEHNRLYWYRQTLGQGPEFLTYFQNEAQLEKSRLLSDRFSAERPKGSFSTLEIQRTEQGDSAMYLCASSLEGQSFNEKLFFGSGTQLSVL.

The chain uses TRBV5-8 and TRBJ1-5; possibly TRBD1 for D (5 bases). The germline CDR1 and CDR2 sequences are SGHTS and YDEGEE. The V end lost 0 bases, the J end lost 0 bases, and 13 bases lay between the germline ends. The CDR3 sequence is 17 residues long. The chain's CDR3 is CASSLGGDSYSNQPQHF. In nucleotides, the CDR3 is TGTGCCAGCAGCTTGGGGGGGGACTCCTATAGCAATCAGCCCCAGCATTTT.

As for this clone: The sample carries other DNA sequences with the same CDR3. The chain has TRBV27 and TRBJ1-5; D remains ambiguous. Germline CDR1 and CDR2: MNHEY and SMNVEV (reference sequence). This CDR3 is 13 amino acids long. Trimming pared 3 bases from V and 4 bases from J, leaving 7 bases between. Written as DNA, the CDR3 is TGTGCCAGCAGTTTTGCCAGAAATCAGCCCCAGCATTTT. Amino acids: CASSFARNQPQHF.

The chain joins TRBV19 to TRBJ1-1; no reliable D call. Germline V gene data show CDR1 as LNHDA and CDR2 as SQIVND (reference sequence). This CDR3 is built from 13 residues. V was shortened by 5 bases and J by 3 bases, with 10 bases between the two germline ends. The CDR3 sequence is CASSLGPDTEAFF. DNA of the CDR3: TGTGCCAGTAGTTTAGGGCCGGACACTGAAGCTTTCTTT.

As to this clone: This CDR3 is also generated by other DNA sequences in the sample. The chain combines TRBV11-2 with TRBJ2-3; D not certain. The CDR3 spans 13 residues. With 6 bases removed from V and 0 bases from J, the gap between germline ends came to 7 bases. Germline V CDR1 and CDR2: SGHAT, FQNNGV. The CDR3 DNA reads as TGTGCCAGCAGTTTGGACAGCACAGATACGCAGTATTTT. Translation gives CASSLDSTDTQYF.

This clone was recorded once. The chain combines TRBV18 with TRBJ2-7; 11 bases are a match to TRBD2. The germline CDR1 and CDR2 sequences are KGHSH and LQKENI. The CDR3 length is 16 residues. Trimming removed 3 bases from V and 5 bases from J; junction bases left unmatched: 9. CDR3 in amino acids: CASSPALAGGVNEQYF. In DNA form, the CDR3 reads TGTGCCAGCTCACCGGCGCTAGCGGGAGGAGTCAACGAGCAGTACTTC.

The V gene is TRBV7-7, the J gene TRBJ2-5, with D tentatively TRBD2 (5 bases). The CDR3 length is 14 residues. CDR1 is SSHAT and CDR2 is FNYEAQ in the germline V gene (reference sequence). V was trimmed by 5 bases and J by 3 bases, leaving 13 bases between them. CDR3 region: CASSVSGPEETQYF. CDR3 in DNA: TGTGCCAGCAGCGTAAGCGGTCCCGAAGAGACCCAGTACTTC.

As regards this clone: Different DNA sequences within this sample yield the same CDR3. The chain couples TRBV5-1 to TRBJ2-2; no clear D gene. The CDR3 has 15 residues. Germline assignment: CDR1 SGHRS and CDR2 YFSETQ. The V gene lost 0 bases and the J gene lost 2 bases, with 8 bases spanning the gap. The CDR3 region has the DNA TGCGCCAGCAGCTTGGGTGGAGTCAACACCGGGGAGCTGTTTTTT. Translation: CASSLGGVNTGELFF.

This clone was found a few times. Distinct nucleotide sequences in the sample also encode this CDR3. The chain recombines TRBV11-1 with TRBJ1-1; no definite D call. The CDR3 is made up of 13 amino acids. Trimming took off 3 bases at V and 1 base at J, with 6 bases between the two ends. Germline CDR1 is SGHAT and CDR2 is FQDESV (reference sequence). The CDR3 sequence: CASSLSGNTEAFF. The CDR3 bases are TGTGCCAGCAGCTTGTCGGGGAACACTGAAGCTTTCTTT.

The chain is built from TRBV28 and TRBJ1-6; D unclear. This CDR3 contains 13 residues. CDR1 and CDR2 from the germline V gene are MDHEN and SYDVKM. V shed 6 bases and J shed 7 bases, with 10 bases lying between them. The CDR3, as DNA: TGTGCCAGCAGGGGTATCACGAATTCACCCCTCCACTTT. It specifies CASRGITNSPLHF. Complete variable domain (other parts from reference TRBV28 and TRBJ1-6): DVKVTQSSRYLVKRTGEKVFLECVQDMDHENMFWYRQDPGLGLRLIYFSYDVKMKEKGDIPEGYSVSREKKERFSLILESASTNQTSMYLCASRGITNSPLHFGNGTRLTVT.

The V gene is TRBV6-5, the J gene TRBJ1-1; a weak D match, TRBD1 (5 bases). Trimming took off 4 bases at V and 5 bases at J, with 14 bases between the two ends. CDR1 is MNHEY, CDR2 SVGAGI, per germline. This CDR3 is built from 14 residues. In nucleotides, the CDR3 is TGTGCCAGCAGTTTTAGTAGGGGTCGAACTGAAGCTTTCTTT. Translating gives CASSFSRGRTEAFF.